These 29 T cell receptor beta chains originate from one sample sequenced in a study of cytomegalovirus exposure and HLA in healthy donors. With 60 Vbeta and 13 Jbeta primers, the PCR was carried out. The data were produced by immunoSEQ multiplex PCR, yet TCRdb's version contains in-frame clones alone and is incomplete. The profile covers 35,000 to 50,000 clones, with around 64% appearing a single time and roughly 9.4% taken by the ten largest. Sample: PBMCs. The receptors originated from a human donor in good health.

V is TRBV4-3 and J is TRBJ2-7; 7 bases agree with TRBD2. This CDR3 is 16 amino acids long. The ends lost 3 bases at V and 1 base at J; junction bases unmatched: 9. The germline gives CDR1 LGHNA, CDR2 YSLEER. CDR3 amino acids: CASSQEWGGLSYEQYF. In DNA form, the CDR3 reads TGCGCCAGCAGCCAGGAATGGGGGGGGTTGTCCTACGAGCAGTACTTC.

The V gene is TRBV18, the J gene TRBJ1-6; 7 positions match TRBD1. Unmatched junction bases numbered 15, after V lost 3 bases and J lost 10 bases. Germline-derived CDR1 and CDR2 are KGHSH and LQKENI. CDR3 size: 17 residues. CDR3 amino acids: CASSPGTAGGPGSPLHF. The CDR3 bases are TGTGCCAGCTCACCCGGGACAGCCGGGGGTCCAGGATCACCCCTCCACTTT.

The chain couples TRBV30 to TRBJ1-2; 9 positions match TRBD1. The CDR3 loop spans 10 amino acids. Germline assignment: CDR1 GTSNPN and CDR2 SVGIG (reference sequence). The ends lost 8 bases at V and 11 bases at J; junction bases unmatched: 6. DNA for the CDR3: TGTGCCGGGGGACAGGGCGGGTACACCTTC. Translated: CAGGQGGYTF. Full variable domain (rest looked up from reference TRBV30 and TRBJ1-2): SQTIHQWPATLVQPVGSPLSLECTVEGTSNPNLYWYRQAAGRGLQLLFYSVGIGQISSEVPQNLSASRPQDRQFILSSKKLLLSDSGFYLCAGGQGGYTFGSGTRLTVV.

The chain joins TRBV5-1 to TRBJ2-2; TRBD1 matches at 8 bases. This CDR3 is built from 17 residues. V lost 0 bases, J lost 2 bases, and 6 bases stayed unmatched. The germline V gene has CDR1 SGHRS and CDR2 YFSETQ. The DNA for the CDR3 is TGCGCCAGCAGCTTGGCGGACAGGGCACTCAACACCGGGGAGCTGTTTTTT. This codes for CASSLADRALNTGELFF.

This chain links TRBV10-3 with TRBJ1-1, with D possibly matching TRBD1 (6 bases). Germline V gene lookup returns CDR1 ENHRY and CDR2 SYGVKD. CDR3 length equals 14 residues. V lost 7 bases to trimming and J lost 1 base, with 13 bases between them. CDR3 sequence: CAIKGDLENTEAFF. For the CDR3, the DNA is TGTGCCATCAAGGGGGATTTGGAGAACACTGAAGCTTTCTTT.

As for this clone: The CDR3 end shows no conserved phenylalanine or tryptophan, and so a read error is likely. The DNA is omitted, as the CDR3 cannot be located on it reliably, and the CDR3 follows TCRdb's listing. The CDR3 is CASSQGRGGPLLG. The chain links TRBV5-6 to TRBJ2-4; the table gives TRBD2 as D, unverified against the DNA. The CDR3 contains 13 residues when both ends are counted. Germline V lookup: CDR1 SGHDT, CDR2 YYEEEE.

The chain carries TRBV10-3 and TRBJ1-5; TRBD1 matches at 7 bases. Germline CDR1 reads ENHRY; CDR2 reads SYGVKD. This CDR3 is built from 14 residues. The trim removed 3 bases at V and 8 bases at J, leaving 7 bases unmatched. The CDR3 DNA follows: TGTGCCATCAGTGAACAGGGGCGAGTGGAGCCCCAGCATTTT. It yields the protein CAISEQGRVEPQHF.

V and J are TRBV30 and TRBJ1-5; D gene unclear. CDR1 and CDR2 from the germline V gene are GTSNPN and SVGIG (reference sequence). The CDR3 runs 13 residues. V lost 2 bases to trimming and J lost 4 bases, with 9 bases between them. CDR3 protein: CAWSYGENQPQHF. The CDR3 region has the DNA TGTGCCTGGAGTTACGGTGAAAATCAGCCCCAGCATTTT.

The V gene is TRBV6-5, the J gene TRBJ2-7; the match to TRBD1 covers 7 bases. V dropped 0 bases and J dropped 2; count of bases not matched to a gene: 7. CDR1 MNHEY and CDR2 SVGAGI come from the germline V gene. This CDR3 is built from 16 residues. CDR3 sequence reads: CASSYSNAGTAYEQYF. CDR3 bases: TGTGCCAGCAGTTACTCGAATGCCGGGACAGCCTACGAGCAGTACTTC.

CDR3 region: CASSLRRGEQYF. In DNA, the CDR3 is TGTGCCAGCAGCTTGCGGCGGGGCGAGCAGTACTTC. This rearrangement joins TRBV5-4 to TRBJ2-7, with a tentative D call TRBD2 (6 bases). Germline lookup yields CDR1 SGHNT and CDR2 YYREEE (reference sequence). V was cut by 1 base and J by 6 bases, with 8 bases left in between. The CDR3 consists of 12 residues.

This chain links TRBV4-1 with TRBJ2-2; 13 bases fit TRBD2. Per the germline V gene, CDR1 is MGHRA and CDR2 is YSYEKL. This CDR3 spans 16 amino acids. J was trimmed by 6 bases and V by 4 bases; bases with no gene match: 5. The CDR3 is CASSLLAGGPPGELFF. In DNA form, the CDR3 reads TGCGCCAGCAGCCTACTAGCGGGGGGGCCCCCCGGGGAGCTGTTTTTT.

This clone has just a few counts. The V gene is TRBV2, the J gene TRBJ2-7, with D perhaps matching TRBD1 (5 bases). The germline V gene encodes CDR1 SNHLY and CDR2 FYNNEI. The CDR3 has 13 residues. V lost 7 bases and J 7 bases, leaving 17 bases between the germline ends. CDR3 amino acids: CASTTLAGREQYF. The DNA for the CDR3 is TGTGCCAGCACCACGCTTGCAGGGCGGGAGCAGTACTTC.

The chain couples TRBV5-6 to TRBJ1-1; 8 bases align to TRBD1. Unmatched junction bases numbered 9, after V lost 4 bases and J lost 1 base. CDR1 is SGHDT, CDR2 YYEEEE, per germline. This CDR3 comprises 16 residues. The CDR3 coding sequence is TGTGCCAGCAGCCCACTACTAGGGACAGGGAACACTGAAGCTTTCTTT. This gives the protein CASSPLLGTGNTEAFF.

The rearrangement uses TRBV5-4 and TRBJ1-6, with D possibly TRBD1 on 6 matching bases. This CDR3 contains 14 residues. Germline V CDR1 and CDR2: SGHNT, YYREEE (reference sequence). V lost 3 bases to trimming and J lost 10 bases, with 14 bases between them. The CDR3 DNA is TGTGCCAGCAGCTCCCAGACAGGAAACTCACCCCTCCACTTT. It specifies CASSSQTGNSPLHF.

This clone has only a few counts. The chain carries TRBV4-3 and TRBJ1-4; the D is unclear. V was trimmed by 0 bases and J by 13 bases, leaving 9 bases between them. Germline V CDR1 and CDR2: LGHNA, YSLEER. The CDR3 loop spans 12 amino acids. The CDR3 loop reads CASSQDRRGLFF. The CDR3 DNA follows: TGCGCCAGCAGCCAAGATCGACGGGGACTGTTTTTT.

The chain has TRBV15 and TRBJ1-2; D not resolved. The CDR3 runs to 13 residues. Germline V gene lookup returns CDR1 LNHNV and CDR2 YYDKDF (reference sequence). V was clipped by 1 base and J by 6 bases, with 9 bases between them. The CDR3 nucleotides read TGTGCCACCAGCAGAGTGACAAATGATGGCTACACCTTC. This gives the protein CATSRVTNDGYTF.

V and J are TRBV4-3 and TRBJ2-3; TRBD1 aligns across 10 bases. After removal of 4 bases from V and 8 bases from J, the junction contained 18 bases not matched to a gene. The length of the CDR3 is 18 residues. Germline V lookup: CDR1 LGHNA, CDR2 YSLEER. The CDR3 bases are TGCGCCAGCAGCCTACGACACACCGGGACAGGGGATTCTCGTACGCAGTATTTT. Translating it yields CASSLRHTGTGDSRTQYF.

The chain is built from TRBV5-5 and TRBJ1-5; D may be TRBD1 (6 bases). This CDR3 is built from 16 residues. The germline V and J ends were trimmed by 4 bases and 0 bases, with 14 bases remaining between them. The germline CDR1 and CDR2 sequences are SGHKS and YYEKEE (reference sequence). The CDR3 loop reads CASSRRDMYSNQPQHF. The CDR3 DNA is TGTGCCAGCAGCCGCCGGGACATGTATAGCAATCAGCCCCAGCATTTT.

V and J are TRBV10-3 and TRBJ1-2; a possible D gene is TRBD1 (6 bases). Germline CDR1 reads ENHRY; CDR2 reads SYGVKD. The CDR3 spans 14 residues. Trimming pared 2 bases from V and 10 bases from J, leaving 17 bases between. The DNA for the CDR3 is TGTGCCATCAGTGAGCCCACAGGGATCCTCGTCTACACCTTC. Translation: CAISEPTGILVYTF.

V and J are TRBV6-6 and TRBJ2-5; 9 bases map to TRBD1. CDR1 and CDR2 from the germline V gene are MNHNY and SVGAGI (reference sequence). The junction had 5 bases not matched to a gene; V was cut back by 10 bases and J by 5 bases. This CDR3 has 12 residues. The CDR3: CATKTGGETQYF. CDR3 coding DNA: TGTGCCACCAAGACAGGGGGGGAGACCCAGTACTTC.

A few counts support this clone. CDR3: CASSEYGGIYGYTF. For the CDR3, the DNA is TGTGCCAGCAGTGAATACGGCGGCATCTATGGCTACACCTTC. The V gene is TRBV2, the J gene TRBJ1-2; no clear D gene. V shed 2 bases and J shed 4 bases, with 11 bases lying between them. CDR1 is SNHLY and CDR2 is FYNNEI in the germline V gene. This CDR3 has 14 amino acids.

This clone turned up a few times. The rearrangement joins TRBV9 to TRBJ2-1, with 12 bases fitting TRBD2. The trim removed 6 bases at V and 5 bases at J, leaving 3 bases unmatched. The CDR3 has 14 amino acids. Per germline, CDR1 SGDLS and CDR2 YYNGEE. This CDR3 is CASTRLAGDNEQFF. In nucleotides, the CDR3 is TGTGCCAGCACCCGACTAGCGGGGGACAATGAGCAGTTCTTC.

CDR3 DNA sequence: TGTGCCATCCGGCCCCGGAGGGGGACAGGGGAGAAGGACTCCATATACGAGCAGTACTTC. As protein: CAIRPRRGTGEKDSIYEQYF. This chain joins TRBV10-3 and TRBJ2-7; 10 nucleotides align to TRBD1. V lost 8 bases to trimming and J lost 4 bases; unmatched junction nucleotides: 26. Germline V gene lookup returns CDR1 ENHRY and CDR2 SYGVKD. This CDR3 is built from 20 residues.

V is TRBV10-3 and J is TRBJ2-5; 8 positions agree with TRBD1. Germline V gene sequence: CDR1 ENHRY, CDR2 SYGVKD. J gave up 1 base and V 2 bases, and 3 bases lay outside the gene matches. This CDR3 spans 15 amino acids. Here the CDR3 DNA reads TGTGCCATCAGTGAGGCGGACAGGGCCCAAGAGACCCAGTACTTC. As protein: CAISEADRAQETQYF.

The J gene is TRBJ1-2, the V gene TRBV2, with 7 bases aligning to TRBD1. The CDR3 runs 13 residues. After removal of 2 bases from V and 8 bases from J, the junction contained 5 bases not matched to a gene. Germline-derived CDR1 and CDR2 are SNHLY and FYNNEI. CDR3 sequence reads: CASSESQGLGYTF. The CDR3, as DNA: TGTGCCAGCAGTGAATCACAGGGGCTAGGCTACACCTTC.

This clone was detected a few times. This chain links TRBV10-1 with TRBJ1-5; no clear D gene. The ends were cut back, 2 bases at V and 4 bases at J, with 6 bases in the middle. CDR3 length: 13 residues. Germline V CDR1 and CDR2: WNHNN, SYGVQD (reference sequence). In nucleotides, the CDR3 is TGCGCCAGCAGTGAGACACCAAATCAGCCCCAGCATTTT. Translated: CASSETPNQPQHF.

This chain links TRBV7-2 with TRBJ2-5; D is ambiguous. There are 15 residues in the CDR3. Germline CDR1 is SGHTA and CDR2 is FQGNSA. V was clipped by 4 bases and J by 2 bases, with 14 bases between them. The CDR3 DNA sequence: TGTGCCAGCAGCTCCCTAGTGAGCCGGCAAGAGACCCAGTACTTC. Its translation: CASSSLVSRQETQYF.

The rearrangement links TRBV4-1 to TRBJ2-5, with D possibly TRBD2 on 5 matching bases. V was clipped by 6 bases and J by 3 bases, with 17 bases between them. Per the germline V gene, CDR1 is MGHRA and CDR2 is YSYEKL. The CDR3 has 15 residues. The CDR3 loop reads CASSRTDPGEETQYF. For the CDR3, the DNA is TGCGCCAGCAGTCGGACTGACCCTGGCGAAGAGACCCAGTACTTC.

The V and J genes are TRBV30 and TRBJ1-4; unclear D gene. There are 15 residues in the CDR3. The germline V gene encodes CDR1 GTSNPN and CDR2 SVGIG (reference sequence). V was shortened by 0 bases and J by 4 bases, with 12 bases between the two germline ends. CDR3 residues: CAWSVREPRNEKLFF. The DNA for the CDR3 is TGTGCCTGGAGTGTACGGGAGCCGCGTAATGAAAAACTGTTTTTT.